This TCR beta chain was identified during a study of molecular identifiers for immune sequencing clone quantification. Whole-study context: Replicates partitioned RNA from approximately 20,000 or 100,000 naive CD8 cells into five parts, sequencing four. Study-level results: Barcode sharing among identical TCR molecules could make large clones appear smaller.

Naive CD8 T cells were FACS-sorted by CD8+CD4-CCR7+CD45RA+ markers. Previously published methods and listed TCR primers were used for the bulk TCR libraries. TCRdb fed the PCR reads into MiXCR, producing one record per CDR3 protein. Found here are around 470,000 distinct CDR3 sequences, approximately 25% of them singletons; the top ten hold 0.76%. Per germline, CDR1 SQVTM and CDR2 ANQGSEA. V lost 5 bases to trimming and J lost 0 bases, with 17 bases between them. CDR3 length: 15 amino acids. As concerns this clonotype: Antigen specificity is unknown.

The source is a human donor in good health. Some libraries in this study had Jurkat cell RNA spiked in. Sequencing was carried out using naive CD8+ T cells from blood, with Jurkat cell RNA spiked in. The subset denotes: FACS-sorted CD8+CD4-CCR7+CD45RA+ naive T cells. The chain is built from TRBV29-1 and TRBJ2-7; unclear D gene. The DNA of the CDR3 is TGCAGCGTTCAAGCAAAGGACCGGGCCTCCTACGAGCAGTACTTC. Translating it yields CSVQAKDRASYEQYF.